Detailed here is one T cell receptor (beta chain). The table lists this clonotype with many counts. Its antigen is still unknown. Base qualities were left out, and no much larger clone turns up one base away. The sample is drawn from a study of T-cell reconstitution after alpha-beta-depleted transplantation in children (dated by TCRdb to the mid-2010s). Concerning the study at large: Using TCR repertoire profiling, the study followed T-cell immune reconstitution in a quantitative way in children after TCRalphabeta/CD19-depleted allogeneic hematopoietic cell transplantation. Overall study outcomes, separate from this receptor: In some patients, the high TCRbeta diversity seen at day 60 was put down to recipient T cells and intrathymic progenitors that had survived conditioning. About two months after transplant, the apparently early recovery of alphabetaT-cell counts reportedly depended on just several hundred clones that had expanded rapidly and came from non-depleted graft cells. Over subsequent months, a decline in hyperexpanded clone frequencies was noted, and after one year, T-cell counts and TCRbeta diversity were mostly ascribed to newly produced T cells.

The library was obtained by PCR. The instrument given in TCRdb is Illumina HiSeq 2500. TCR libraries were prepared with molecular barcoding, using unique molecular identifiers to normalize TCRbeta repertoire quantification. TCRdb reran the public reads through fastp at Q25 and MiXCR, keeping productive beta chains. Rows with one shared CDR3 protein collapse into an entry with the most common genes and DNA. The sample profile shows hundreds of thousands of distinct CDR3 sequences; 11% of them were found once. The leading ten clones occupy about a quarter of the sample. The label giving this sample's treatment or condition can be read as: allogeneic hematopoietic cell transplantation with graft depleted of TCRalphabeta T cells and CD19 B cells. The children who served as transplant recipients had been given grafts of TCRalphabeta/CD19-depleted allogeneic hematopoietic cells. Sequences were derived from peripheral blood, sampled 180 days after TCRalphabeta/CD19-depleted stem cell transplant. The receptor comes from a male patient aged 2-15 years who had a stem cell transplant for chronic granulomatous disease, so the T cells may come from the graft donor.

The nucleotide sequence reads TGTGCCAGCAGTTCAGATTCGAACACTGAAGCTTTCTTT. Translated, it reads CASSSDSNTEAFF. The chain employs TRBV12-3 or TRBV12-4 and TRBJ1-1, with the D gene not clear enough to name. V was cut back by 4 bases and J by 1 base, leaving a gap of 7 bases between them. The CDR3 numbers 13 residues from cysteine through phenylalanine. Solely the CDR3 DNA is kept, with 39 bases framed from the first base.